This T cell receptor beta chain was recovered during a study of shared clonotypes between healthy human individuals. This clone was counted once. Antigen: not known. Overall study findings and caveats: The sole specimen, blood, was sampled, and tissue repertoires likely differ.

Replicate PCRs run on unsorted PBMC used around 0.3 ug DNA, which was 30,000 or so T cell genomes. TCRdb's copy holds only in-frame clones and misses some; the assay was immunoSEQ multiplex PCR. The table includes about 480,000 clones, about 75% detected once. Trimming stripped 5 bases from V and 3 bases from J, with 16 bases between. Germline-derived CDR1 and CDR2 are LNHNV and YYDKDF (reference sequence). This CDR3 has 15 amino acids. Within Nashville, Tennessee resided all donors, each a Caucasian adult. Specimen: PBMCs. The rearrangement joins TRBV15 to TRBJ2-5; D may be TRBD1 (5 bases). This TCR was sampled from a woman aged 40 to 49 in good health. Some clones in this sample may be carry-over from other donors' samples. CDR3 sequence: CATSWGSGREETQYF. CDR3 in DNA: TGTGCCACCAGCTGGGGCTCGGGCAGGGAAGAGACCCAGTACTTC.